This T cell receptor beta chain was obtained from a study of T-cell reconstitution after alpha-beta-depleted transplantation in children. Points from the study as a whole: Reportedly, alpha-beta T cells present about two months post-transplant originated from several hundred expanded clones of graft origin. A year post-transplant, T-cell counts and diversity derived mostly from newly produced T cells.

The CDR3 runs 15 residues. The germline V gene encodes CDR1 SNHLY and CDR2 FYNNEI. V gave up 5 bases and J gave up 1 base, with 11 bases separating them. TCRbeta library construction was performed incorporating unique molecular identifiers. TCRdb analysed the PCR reads with MiXCR anew, one entry per CDR3 protein. The table includes fewer than 550,000 distinct CDR3 sequences, around 15% detected once. This clonotype has just a few counts. The target antigen is unknown. The receptor was derived from a boy under two years old who had a stem cell transplant for Wiskott-Aldrich syndrome, so the T cells may come from the graft donor. The chain links TRBV2 to TRBJ2-2; D may be TRBD1 (7 bases). The starting material was PBMCs, mostly from graft donor cells, obtained 360 days after TCRalphabeta/CD19-depleted stem cell transplant. As DNA, the CDR3 is TGTGCCAGCAGTCCCCAGGGGGGGAACACCGGGGAGCTGTTTTTT. This translates into CASSPQGGNTGELFF.